This TCR beta chain was obtained from a study of post-analysis software for immune sequencing data. Overall study findings and caveats: Compared with controls, patients showed significantly lower normalized Chao1 diversity. In patients, about 5 TRBV segments were more frequent than in controls, with TRBV5-6, TRBV5-1 and TRBV20-1 among them.

Libraries were made from TCR beta cDNA, and they carried unique molecular identifiers. TCRdb redid the calling of the PCR reads with MiXCR, one entry per CDR3 protein. This sample has hundreds of thousands of distinct CDR3 sequences, with around 50% found just once. The germline V gene has CDR1 SGHKS and CDR2 YYEKEE (reference sequence). Germline trimming cut 2 bases from V and 3 bases from J; bases unmatched to any gene: 2. The CDR3 spans 13 residues. About this clonotype itself: Its antigen is not known.

The chain has TRBV5-5 and TRBJ2-7; TRBD2 matches 7 bases. The receptor was derived from a girl aged 10-17 years with multiple sclerosis. The sequencing input was blood. DNA of the CDR3: TGTGCCAGCAGCTTACTAGCGAACTACGAGCAGTACTTC. Translation: CASSLLANYEQYF.